This T cell receptor beta chain was documented in a study of post-analysis software for immune sequencing data. Study findings and constraints: F measure grouped same-batch samples tightly together. Relative to controls, patients with multiple sclerosis showed significantly lower normalized Chao1 diversity. When patients were compared with controls, about 5 TRBV segments were more frequent, TRBV5-6, TRBV5-1 and TRBV20-1 among them.

Unique molecular identifiers were built into the TCR beta cDNA libraries. It was from roughly 1.1 to 9.2 million T cells that about half a million cDNA molecules came. TCRdb processed the PCR reads anew with MiXCR; each CDR3 protein has one entry. The sample holds fewer than 850,000 distinct CDR3 sequences; 25% to 30% are singletons and the top ten take about 0.5%. This clonotype was seen a few times. Its antigen is unidentified. Germline CDR1 and CDR2: SNHLY and FYNNEI. V was pared by 8 bases and J by 7 bases, with 12 bases between. The CDR3 extends over 12 amino acids. The chain carries TRBV2 and TRBJ2-1; D remains unclear. The sequenced sample consisted of blood. This sequence originates from a girl aged 5-17 years with multiple sclerosis. The CDR3 spells CASRPPTNEQFF. CDR3 in DNA: TGTGCCAGCCGGCCCCCGACTAATGAGCAGTTCTTC.